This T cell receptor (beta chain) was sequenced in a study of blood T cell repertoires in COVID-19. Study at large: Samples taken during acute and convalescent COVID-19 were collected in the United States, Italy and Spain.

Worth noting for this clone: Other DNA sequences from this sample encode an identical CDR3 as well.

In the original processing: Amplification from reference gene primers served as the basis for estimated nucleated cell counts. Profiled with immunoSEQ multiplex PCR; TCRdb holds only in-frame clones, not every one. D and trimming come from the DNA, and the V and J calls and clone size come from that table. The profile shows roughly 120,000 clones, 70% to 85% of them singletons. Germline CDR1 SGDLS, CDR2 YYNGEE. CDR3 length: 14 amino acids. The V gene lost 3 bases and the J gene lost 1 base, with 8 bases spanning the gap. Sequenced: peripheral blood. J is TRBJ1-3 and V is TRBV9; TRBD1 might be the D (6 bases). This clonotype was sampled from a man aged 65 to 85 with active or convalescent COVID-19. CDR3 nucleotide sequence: TGTGCCAGCAGCGCTACAGGGTCTGGAAACACCATATATTTT. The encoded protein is CASSATGSGNTIYF.